This T cell receptor (beta chain) was captured by sequencing in a study of shared clonotypes between healthy human individuals. The data were produced by immunoSEQ multiplex PCR, yet TCRdb's version contains in-frame clones alone and is incomplete. The sample carries 330,000 or so clones, about 74% recorded once. For this clone: The antigen remains undetermined.

Germline CDR1 and CDR2: ENHRY and SYGVKD. The CDR3 is 13 amino acids. V was clipped by 3 bases and J by 5 bases, with 7 bases between them. Findings and caveats of the study: Among several donors, 4.5% to 5.5% of naive CD4 clonotypes were found in common. Genetic and exposure-history diversity was limited by the small donor number.

Sequences were obtained from memory CD4+ T cells sorted from blood. Subset of the sample: CD45RA-negative fraction. The rearrangement uses TRBV10-3 and TRBJ1-4; no firm D call. The source is a man younger than 40 in good health. The CDR3 bases are TGTGCCATCAGTGATGCTGCGAATGAAAAACTGTTTTTT. Its translation: CAISDAANEKLFF.